These T cell receptor beta chains were read from a single sample in a study of T cells after yellow fever vaccination. TCRdb analysed the 5' RACE reads with MiXCR anew, one entry per CDR3 protein. The repertoire has about 400,000 distinct CDR3 sequences, 6.2% of them found once; the top ten carry approximately 15%. The sequencing used PBMCs, collected 5 days after the yellow fever booster vaccination. Source of these receptors: a man aged 30-40 years who received the YFV17D yellow fever vaccine. The CDR3 runs from the conserved cysteine through the conserved F or W. The D gene is left open where the match is weak. For some rows the clone size is stated as once, few or many, or as a class when expanded; others skip it.

V	D	size	J	DNA	CDR3
TRBV20-1	-	few	TRBJ2-2	TGCAGTGCTATCGTCGGCACCGGGGAGCTGTTTTTT	CSAIVGTGELFF
TRBV20-1	TRBD1	-	TRBJ2-7	TGCAGTGCTAGCAACAGGGGGCGAGCGTACGAGCAGTACTTC	CSASNRGRAYEQYF
TRBV10-3	TRBD2	few	TRBJ2-7	TGTGCCGTAGGGACTAGCGGCAACCAGCAGTACTTC	CAVGTSGNQQYF
TRBV6-2/TRBV6-3	TRBD2	-	TRBJ2-4	TGTGCCAGCAGAGACCTCAGCGGGGGGGCCAAAAACATTCAGTACTTC	CASRDLSGGAKNIQYF
TRBV7-2	-	-	TRBJ2-3	TGTGCCAGCAGCTCCCCCGGGACCCGTTTTAGGTCAGATACGCAGTATTTT	CASSSPGTRFRSDTQYF
TRBV7-2	TRBD1	few	TRBJ2-5	TGTGCCAGCAGCCGAGCATTCCGGGACAGGGGTGTGGAGACCCAGTACTTC	CASSRAFRDRGVETQYF
TRBV27	-	-	TRBJ2-1	TGTGCCAGCGATAGCGGAACTGGCGCCAATGAGCAGTTCTTC	CASDSGTGANEQFF
TRBV5-4	-	many	TRBJ2-7	TGTGCCAGCAGCTTGAAGCAGGGATCCTACGAGCAGTACTTC	CASSLKQGSYEQYF
TRBV27	-	few	TRBJ2-1	TGTGCCAGCAGTTTTCGAACCGCCTACAATGAGCAGTTCTTC	CASSFRTAYNEQFF
TRBV4-3	-	many	TRBJ2-5	TGCGCCAGCAGCCAAGACGGCTCGGGGACCCAGTACTTC	CASSQDGSGTQYF
TRBV20-1	-	-	TRBJ1-6	TGCAGTGCAACGAGCACAGGGAATTCACCCCTCCACTTT	CSATSTGNSPLHF
TRBV20-1	-	few	TRBJ1-2	TGCAGTGCTAGAGGTGTATCGGGCTACTTGACCTATGGCTACACCTTC	CSARGVSGYLTYGYTF
TRBV18	-	once	TRBJ2-1	TGTGCCAGCTCACCACCGGCGGATGAGCAGTTCTTC	CASSPPADEQFF
TRBV3-1	-	few	TRBJ2-1	TGTGCCAGCAGCCCCTTCCGGACCACAAGCTCCTACAATGAGCAGTTCTTC	CASSPFRTTSSYNEQFF
TRBV27	TRBD2	-	TRBJ2-1	TGTGCCAGCAGTTTAAGGGGCGGGAGATCCTACAATGAGCAGTTCTTC	CASSLRGGRSYNEQFF
TRBV11-2	-	-	TRBJ2-5	TGTGCCAGCAGCTTAGTTTTTGGGACACGATTGTACCAAGAGACCCAGTACTTC	CASSLVFGTRLYQETQYF
TRBV20-1	-	once	TRBJ2-3	TGCTGTGCTAAACACCCGGGGCCGGTTGGGGTGGATACGCAGTATTTT	CCAKHPGPVGVDTQYF
TRBV27	-	-	TRBJ2-3	TGTGCCAGCAGTTTATCGATCCTAATGAGCGATACGCAGTATTTT	CASSLSILMSDTQYF
TRBV7-7	-	few	TRBJ2-3	TGTGCCAGCAGCTTAGGCAGGGATGATACGCAGTATTTT	CASSLGRDDTQYF
TRBV6-2/TRBV6-3	TRBD1	few	TRBJ2-7	TGTGCCAGCAGACGACAGGGGGCGATTTACGAGCAGTACTTC	CASRRQGAIYEQYF
TRBV27	TRBD2	few	TRBJ2-1	TGTGCCAGCAGTTTATCGGGGGGGGGGGTTTACAATGAGCAGTTCTTC	CASSLSGGGVYNEQFF
TRBV5-6	-	few	TRBJ2-1	TGTGCCAGCAGCACGATCAATGAGCAGTTCTTC	CASSTINEQFF
TRBV12-3/TRBV12-4	TRBD2	few	TRBJ2-7	TGTGCCAGCAGTCCGGGGGGTAGCACCACCTACGAGCAGTACTTC	CASSPGGSTTYEQYF
TRBV5-5	TRBD1	few	TRBJ2-2	TGTGCCAGCAGCCCCCGGGACAGAGGGGTCCCCGGGGAGCTGTTTTTT	CASSPRDRGVPGELFF
TRBV29-1	TRBD2	-	TRBJ2-7	TGCAGCGCTATGGGACTAGCGGGAGCCGAGCAGTACTTC	CSAMGLAGAEQYF
TRBV11-2	-	few	TRBJ1-2	TGTGCCAGCAGCTTAGATGGATTCGGGGCCGGAGCAAACTATGGCTACACCTTC	CASSLDGFGAGANYGYTF
TRBV7-2	-	-	TRBJ1-2	TGTGCCAGCAGCTCTGGGGACAAACGAGATCGCCATGGCTACACCTTC	CASSSGDKRDRHGYTF
TRBV7-2	-	many	TRBJ2-7	TGTGCCAGCAGCTTAGTCATGGTGACAGCGATCTCCTACGAGCAGTACTTC	CASSLVMVTAISYEQYF
TRBV20-1	-	few	TRBJ2-3	TGCAGGGTGGCCCCGGGGCAAAGCACAGATACGCAGTATTTT	CRVAPGQSTDTQYF
TRBV6-1	TRBD1	-	TRBJ2-1	TGTGCCAGCACTACAGGGGAAAGCTCCTACAATGAGCAGTTCTTC	CASTTGESSYNEQFF
TRBV7-8	-	few	TRBJ2-7	TGTGCCAGCAGCTTCTCCTCCTTACCCCTTCGGCCAGGGGTTCGCTACGAGCAGTACTTC	CASSFSSLPLRPGVRYEQYF
TRBV5-1	TRBD1	many	TRBJ2-5	TGCGCCAGCAGTTCCGGACAGGGCCCCCGATCAGAGACCCAGTACTTC	CASSSGQGPRSETQYF